A single sample gave rise to the 7 T cell receptor beta chains below, sequenced in a study of cytomegalovirus exposure and HLA in healthy donors. 60 Vbeta and 13 Jbeta primers were used in PCR. Method: immunoSEQ multiplex PCR; TCRdb's copy keeps in-frame clones and lacks some. The profile shows approximately 160,000 clones, about 76% of them singletons. Sequencing used PBMCs. The receptors were sampled from a woman aged 40 to 50 in good health and CMV-seropositive.

The chain links TRBV27 to TRBJ2-7, with D possibly being TRBD2 (6 bases). This CDR3 is built from 15 residues. Per the germline V gene, CDR1 is MNHEY and CDR2 is SMNVEV (reference sequence). Trimming removed 6 bases from V and 2 bases from J, with 17 bases in between. The CDR3 reads CASSPGLAYTYEQYF. The DNA for the CDR3 is TGTGCCAGCAGCCCGGGTCTAGCGTACACCTACGAGCAGTACTTC.

CDR3: CAWSVGGPQETQYF. The CDR3 nucleotides are TGTGCCTGGAGTGTAGGAGGGCCCCAAGAGACCCAGTACTTC. This chain links TRBV30 with TRBJ2-5; the D gene is possibly TRBD2 (6 bases). The CDR3 contains 14 residues. Trimming shortened V by 0 bases and J by 1 base, and 9 bases separated the two germline ends. In germline, CDR1 is GTSNPN, CDR2 SVGIG (reference sequence).

The chain joins TRBV5-4 to TRBJ2-1; TRBD2 matches 10 bases. Germline CDR1 SGHNT, CDR2 YYREEE (reference sequence). The CDR3 is 17 amino acids. Unmatched junction bases numbered 8, after V lost 0 bases and J lost 5 bases. The CDR3 is CASSLVTSGRFDNEQFF. The CDR3 bases are TGTGCCAGCAGCTTGGTGACTAGCGGGCGTTTTGACAATGAGCAGTTCTTC.

The chain recombines TRBV5-4 with TRBJ1-2, with unresolved D. The CDR3 is 15 amino acids. Trimming stripped 2 bases from V and 2 bases from J, with 13 bases between. Germline assignment: CDR1 SGHNT and CDR2 YYREEE (reference sequence). The CDR3 sequence: CASSLVGRTNYGYTF. The DNA for the CDR3 is TGTGCCAGCAGCTTAGTGGGGAGGACCAACTATGGCTACACCTTC.

Written as DNA, the CDR3 is TGTGCCAGCAGCGTAGGATGGCGGGGGGAGCTGTTTTTT. Translating it yields CASSVGWRGELFF. This chain links TRBV9 with TRBJ2-2; D call uncertain. The CDR3 runs 13 residues. The V end lost 0 bases, the J end lost 8 bases, and 8 bases lay between the germline ends. Germline assignment: CDR1 SGDLS and CDR2 YYNGEE.

The chain has TRBV9 and TRBJ2-3, with TRBD2 matching over 13 bases. CDR1 and CDR2 (germline): SGDLS, YYNGEE. Unmatched junction bases numbered 3, after V lost 3 bases and J lost 2 bases. The CDR3 is 16 amino acids. The CDR3 reads CASSATSGGITDTQYF. The CDR3 DNA reads TGTGCCAGCAGCGCGACTAGCGGGGGGATCACAGATACGCAGTATTTT.

The chain combines TRBV9 with TRBJ2-2; 8 bases map to TRBD1. Germline V gives CDR1 SGDLS, CDR2 YYNGEE. The CDR3 contains 14 residues. J was trimmed by 5 bases and V by 4 bases; bases with no gene match: 4. The DNA of the CDR3 is TGTGCCAGCAGCCCTTGGACAGGGACCGGGGAGCTGTTTTTT. Its protein product is CASSPWTGTGELFF.